These 23 T cell receptor beta chains were all obtained from the same sample, sequenced in a study of T cell repertoires in cytomegalovirus infection. These receptors have no identified antigens. TCRdb reprocessed the reads with MiXCR, giving one entry per CDR3 protein. The table has approximately 310,000 distinct CDR3 sequences, 20% to 30% seen once. Specimen: cultured PBMCs, collected from culture after CMV antigen stimulation. These receptors all come from a human donor in good health (CMV status not recorded). Some clones in this sample may be carry-over from other donors' samples.

This clonotype has a handful of counts. The chain combines TRBV7-8 with TRBJ2-5; 7 bases line up with TRBD1. Trimming at V came to 2 bases and at J to 4 bases, leaving 4 bases not matched to a gene. The germline V gene encodes CDR1 SGHVS and CDR2 FQNEAQ. There are 14 residues in the CDR3. The CDR3 loop is CASSLRRQGETQYF. The CDR3 DNA reads TGTGCCAGCAGCTTAAGACGACAGGGAGAGACCCAGTACTTC.

This clonotype has just one count. The chain uses TRBV4-1 and TRBJ2-7, with D maybe TRBD1 (6 bases). The CDR3 is made up of 13 amino acids. Trimming shortened V by 5 bases and J by 3 bases, and 11 bases separated the two germline ends. The germline CDR1 and CDR2 sequences are MGHRA and YSYEKL. The CDR3 is CASSFRTDYEQYF. The CDR3 DNA reads as TGCGCCAGCAGCTTTCGGACAGACTACGAGCAGTACTTC.

CDR3 nucleotide sequence: TGTGCCAGCAGTCCTAGCGGGAATAACGGGGAGCTGTTTTTT. This encodes CASSPSGNNGELFF. V gene TRBV28 combines with J gene TRBJ2-2; 9 bases map to TRBD2. V shed 5 bases and J 7 bases; nucleotides not matched to a gene: 5. CDR3 size: 14 residues. Germline V gene sequence: CDR1 MDHEN, CDR2 SYDVKM.

This chain connects TRBV6-6 to TRBJ2-7; 9 nucleotides line up with TRBD1. Germline CDR1 MNHNY, CDR2 SVGAGI (reference sequence). The V segment lost 6 bases and the J segment 6 bases; nucleotides outside the gene matches: 9. The CDR3 contains 14 residues. CDR3 sequence: CASRSPGQGAEQYF. The CDR3 bases are TGTGCCAGCAGGTCGCCGGGACAGGGAGCCGAGCAGTACTTC.

This clonotype was observed many times. The rearrangement links TRBV7-3 to TRBJ2-2; 9 nucleotides match TRBD1. The CDR3 runs 15 residues. V lost 5 bases to trimming and J lost 4 bases; unmatched junction nucleotides: 5. Germline assignment: CDR1 SGHTA and CDR2 FQGTGA. The CDR3 nucleotides are TGTGCCAGCAGCGCCCGACAGGGGGTCACCGGGGAGCTGTTTTTT. It encodes CASSARQGVTGELFF.

In its sample, this clonotype was seen many times. This sequence joins TRBV7-2 and TRBJ2-1; no clear D. The CDR3 runs 15 residues. Germline V CDR1 and CDR2: SGHTA, FQGNSA. V was trimmed by 1 base and J by 2 bases, leaving 9 bases between them. The DNA for the CDR3 is TGTGCCAGCAGCTTAGGAGTCGGCCCCTACAATGAGCAGTTCTTC. Its translation: CASSLGVGPYNEQFF.

The table lists this clonotype with a few counts. In DNA form, the CDR3 reads TGCAGTGCTAGGCGCCTAGCGGGAGTCAATGAGCAGTTCTTC. This translates into CSARRLAGVNEQFF. V is TRBV20-1 and J is TRBJ2-1, with 10 bases identical to TRBD2. From germline, CDR1 is DFQATT and CDR2 SNEGSKA (reference sequence). This CDR3 spans 14 amino acids. V lost 3 bases to trimming and J lost 6 bases; unmatched junction nucleotides: 5.

This chain links TRBV18 with TRBJ2-1; 11 nucleotides agree with TRBD2. This CDR3 region has 16 residues. In germline, CDR1 is KGHSH, CDR2 LQKENI. J gave up 5 bases and V 3 bases, and 6 bases lay outside the gene matches. DNA of the CDR3: TGTGCCAGCTCACCTTTAGCGGGAGGGACCCACAATGAGCAGTTCTTC. Translated: CASSPLAGGTHNEQFF.

This rearrangement joins TRBV19 to TRBJ1-1, with unresolved D. Germline V CDR1 and CDR2: LNHDA, SQIVND (reference sequence). Trimming left V 1 base short and J 4 bases short, with 16 bases between. The CDR3 has 16 residues. CDR3 region: CASSIGRWTGFTEAFF. The CDR3 nucleotides read TGTGCCAGTAGTATAGGACGGTGGACGGGGTTCACTGAAGCTTTCTTT.

This clonotype was counted many times. V usage is TRBV7-2 and J usage is TRBJ2-5; tentative D call: TRBD2 (5 bases). The CDR3 contains 14 residues. The V end lost 6 bases, the J end lost 5 bases, and 16 bases lay between the germline ends. In germline, CDR1 is SGHTA, CDR2 FQGNSA. CDR3 loop: CASSLYGGHETQYF. The CDR3 DNA follows: TGTGCCAGCAGTCTATATGGCGGGCACGAGACCCAGTACTTC.

V is TRBV9 and J is TRBJ2-1; D remains ambiguous. Germline V gene lookup returns CDR1 SGDLS and CDR2 YYNGEE. The CDR3 is 14 amino acids. Deletions cut 3 bases from V and 0 bases from J, with 7 bases between. The CDR3 region is CASSDQSSYNEQFF. CDR3 coding DNA: TGTGCCAGCAGCGACCAAAGCTCCTACAATGAGCAGTTCTTC. Full variable domain (rest looked up from reference TRBV9 and TRBJ2-1): DSGVTQTPKHLITATGQRVTLRCSPRSGDLSVYWYQQSLDQGLQFLIQYYNGEERAKGNILERFSAQQFPDLHSELNLSSLELGDSALYFCASSDQSSYNEQFFGPGTRLTVL.

This clonotype was observed many times. The V and J genes are TRBV2 and TRBJ1-4; D gene unclear. The germline V and J ends were trimmed by 3 bases and 3 bases, with 8 bases remaining between them. Germline CDR1 is SNHLY and CDR2 is FYNNEI. The CDR3 consists of 14 residues. The CDR3 DNA reads as TGTGCCAGCAGTGACCCATGGGCTAATGAAAAACTGTTTTTT. Its protein is CASSDPWANEKLFF.

This clonotype has at least ten counts. The rearrangement joins TRBV25-1 to TRBJ1-1; unclear D gene. This CDR3 region has 11 residues. The germline V gene has CDR1 MGHDK and CDR2 SYGVNS. Between the trimmed V and J ends, which lost 10 bases and 4 bases, there was a span of 10 bases. The CDR3 coding sequence is TGTGCCACCCTGGCCGGCACTGAAGCTTTCTTT. This gives the protein CATLAGTEAFF.

V is TRBV7-2 and J is TRBJ2-1, with D possibly being TRBD1 or TRBD2 (5 bases each). Germline V gene data show CDR1 as SGHTA and CDR2 as FQGNSA. V was shortened by 0 bases and J by 0 bases, with 12 bases between the two germline ends. The CDR3 loop spans 17 amino acids. CDR3 residues: CASSLARGESSYNEQFF. For the CDR3, the DNA is TGTGCCAGCAGCTTAGCGAGGGGCGAGAGCTCCTACAATGAGCAGTTCTTC.

The V gene is TRBV7-2, the J gene TRBJ2-2, with 7 bases that match TRBD2. Trimming cost V 3 bases and J 7 bases; bases outside gene matches: 2. The CDR3 covers 13 residues. Germline lookup yields CDR1 SGHTA and CDR2 FQGNSA. CDR3 sequence reads: CASSFRGVGELFF. CDR3 bases: TGTGCCAGCAGCTTTCGGGGGGTCGGGGAGCTGTTTTTT. Variable domain in full (rest from reference TRBV7-2 and TRBJ2-2): GAGVSQSPSNKVTEKGKDVELRCDPISGHTALYWYRQSLGQGLEFLIYFQGNSAPDKSGLPSDRFSAERTGGSVSTLTIQRTQQEDSAVYLCASSFRGVGELFFGEGSRLTVL.

This clonotype showed up just a few times. This rearrangement joins TRBV5-6 to TRBJ2-7; 7 bases are shared with TRBD1. This CDR3 has 13 residues. V gave up 3 bases and J gave up 5 bases; unmatched junction bases: 5. CDR1 and CDR2 from the germline V gene are SGHDT and YYEEEE. The CDR3 DNA follows: TGTGCCAGCAGCTCGACAGGGAGCGACGAGCAGTACGTC. It yields the protein CASSSTGSDEQYV.

This clonotype was observed a handful of times. The chain couples TRBV11-3 to TRBJ2-2; D possibly matches TRBD1 or TRBD2 (6 bases each). The CDR3 is made up of 14 amino acids. Germline V CDR1 and CDR2: SGHNT, YENEEA. V gave up 10 bases and J gave up 8 bases, with 20 bases separating them. The CDR3 region has the DNA TGTGCCACCAGGTCGGGGGCCGGGGCGGGGGAGCTGTTTTTT. Its protein product is CATRSGAGAGELFF.

This chain joins TRBV14 and TRBJ1-4; D remains unclear. CDR1 is SGHDN and CDR2 is FVKESK in the germline V gene. The CDR3 consists of 11 residues. Trimming removed 0 bases from V and 10 bases from J, with 3 bases in between. This CDR3 reads CASSQEGKLFF. CDR3 in DNA: TGTGCCAGCAGCCAAGAAGGAAAACTGTTTTTT. The variable domain in full, completed from reference TRBV14 and TRBJ1-4, reads EAGVTQFPSHSVIEKGQTVTLRCDPISGHDNLYWYRRVMGKEIKFLLHFVKESKQDESGMPNNRFLAERTGGTYSTLKVQPAELEDSGVYFCASSQEGKLFFGSGTQLSVL.

The CDR3 sequence is CASSEGIGASQHF. The DNA for the CDR3 is TGTGCCAGCAGTGAAGGAATAGGGGCGTCCCAGCATTTT. The chain carries TRBV2 and TRBJ1-5, with D possibly being TRBD1 (5 bases). Trimming took 1 base from V and 11 from J, leaving 12 bases between them. CDR1 SNHLY and CDR2 FYNNEI come from the germline V gene. This CDR3 is 13 amino acids long.

This clonotype was observed a few times. The chain employs TRBV20-1 and TRBJ2-2; D not certain. V shed 3 bases and J shed 5 bases, with 10 bases lying between them. The CDR3 has 13 amino acids. The germline V gene encodes CDR1 DFQATT and CDR2 SNEGSKA (reference sequence). The CDR3, as DNA: TGCAGTGCTAGCCGTCAAGGGACCGGGGAGCTGTTTTTT. Its protein product is CSASRQGTGELFF.

V gene TRBV19 combines with J gene TRBJ1-1; D gene uncertain. V gave up 7 bases and J gave up 4 bases, with 19 bases separating them. This CDR3 region has 15 residues. Germline V gene sequence: CDR1 LNHDA, CDR2 SQIVND (reference sequence). The CDR3 DNA reads TGTGCCAGTACCCGAGTTGGAGCCCCGGGCACTGAAGCTTTCTTT. Amino acid sequence: CASTRVGAPGTEAFF.

The V and J genes are TRBV5-4 and TRBJ2-5; 7 positions agree with TRBD1. The germline gives CDR1 SGHNT, CDR2 YYREEE (reference sequence). The CDR3 loop spans 14 amino acids. The V gene end was trimmed by 4 bases and the J gene end by 2 bases; junction bases not matched to a gene: 5. CDR3 DNA sequence: TGTGCCAGCAGCCCATGGGGACAGCAAGAGACCCAGTACTTC. Protein sequence: CASSPWGQQETQYF.

This chain connects TRBV7-2 to TRBJ1-1, with D unclear. CDR3 size: 14 residues. Trimming took off 4 bases at V and 3 bases at J, with 12 bases between the two ends. CDR1 SGHTA and CDR2 FQGNSA come from the germline V gene. DNA for the CDR3: TGTGCCAGCAGCTCGATACAGAGATACACTGAAGCTTTCTTT. It codes for CASSSIQRYTEAFF.